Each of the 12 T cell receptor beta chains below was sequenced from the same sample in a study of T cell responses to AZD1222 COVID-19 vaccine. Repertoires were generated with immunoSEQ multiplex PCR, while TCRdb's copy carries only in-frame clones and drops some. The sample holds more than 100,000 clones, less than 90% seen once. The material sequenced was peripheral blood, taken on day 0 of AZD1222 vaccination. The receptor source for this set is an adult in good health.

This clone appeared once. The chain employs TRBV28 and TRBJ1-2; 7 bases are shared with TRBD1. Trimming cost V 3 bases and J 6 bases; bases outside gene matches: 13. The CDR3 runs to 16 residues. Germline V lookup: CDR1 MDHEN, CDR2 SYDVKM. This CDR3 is CASSLRDRAGYHGYTF. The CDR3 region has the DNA TGTGCCAGCAGTTTGCGCGACAGGGCGGGCTATCATGGCTACACCTTC.

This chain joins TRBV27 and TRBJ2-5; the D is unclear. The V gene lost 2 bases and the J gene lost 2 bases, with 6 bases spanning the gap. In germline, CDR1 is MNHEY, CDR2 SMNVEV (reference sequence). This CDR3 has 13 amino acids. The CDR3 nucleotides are TGTGCCAGCAGTTTACGACGGCAAGAGACCCAGTACTTC. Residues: CASSLRRQETQYF.

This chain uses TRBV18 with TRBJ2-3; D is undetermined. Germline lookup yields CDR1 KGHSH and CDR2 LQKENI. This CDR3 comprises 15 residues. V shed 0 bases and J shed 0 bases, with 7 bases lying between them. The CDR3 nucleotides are TGTGCCAGCTCACCACCGCTCCGAAGCACAGATACGCAGTATTTT. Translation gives CASSPPLRSTDTQYF.

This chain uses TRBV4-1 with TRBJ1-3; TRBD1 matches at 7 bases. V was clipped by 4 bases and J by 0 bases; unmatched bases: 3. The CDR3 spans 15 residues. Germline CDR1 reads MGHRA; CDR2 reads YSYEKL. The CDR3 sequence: CASSLGTVSGNTIYF. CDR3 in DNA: TGCGCCAGCAGCCTGGGGACAGTCTCTGGAAACACCATATATTTT.

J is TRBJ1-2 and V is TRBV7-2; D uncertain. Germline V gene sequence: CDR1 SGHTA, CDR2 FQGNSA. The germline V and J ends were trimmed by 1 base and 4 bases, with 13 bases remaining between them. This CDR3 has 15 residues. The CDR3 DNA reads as TGTGCCAGCAGCTTAGTCCCTCTGGCAGGCTATGGCTACACCTTC. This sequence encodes CASSLVPLAGYGYTF.

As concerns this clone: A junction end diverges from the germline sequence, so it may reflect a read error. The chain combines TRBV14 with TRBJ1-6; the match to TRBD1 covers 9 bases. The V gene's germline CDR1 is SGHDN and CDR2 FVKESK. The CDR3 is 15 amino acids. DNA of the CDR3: TGTGCCAGCAGCCAAGGAAGGACAGGGGCCCCATCCGTGGACTTT. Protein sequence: CASSQGRTGAPSVDF.

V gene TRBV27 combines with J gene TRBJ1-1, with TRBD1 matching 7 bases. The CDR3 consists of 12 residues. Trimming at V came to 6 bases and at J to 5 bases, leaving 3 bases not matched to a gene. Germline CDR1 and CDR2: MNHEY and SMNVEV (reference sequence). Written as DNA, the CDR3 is TGTGCCAGCAGACAGGGGTATACTGAAGCTTTCTTT. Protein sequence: CASRQGYTEAFF.

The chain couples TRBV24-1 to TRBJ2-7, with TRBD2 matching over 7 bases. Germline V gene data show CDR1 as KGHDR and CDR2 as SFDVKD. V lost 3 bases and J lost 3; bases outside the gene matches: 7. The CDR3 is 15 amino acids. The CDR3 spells CATSDQGSGLYEQYF. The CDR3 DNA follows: TGTGCCACCAGTGATCAAGGTAGCGGGCTCTACGAGCAGTACTTC.

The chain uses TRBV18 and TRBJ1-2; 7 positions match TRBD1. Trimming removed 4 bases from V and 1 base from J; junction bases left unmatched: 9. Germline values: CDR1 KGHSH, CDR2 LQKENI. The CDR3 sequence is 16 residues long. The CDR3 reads CASSLSLGGVNYGYTF. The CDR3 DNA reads TGTGCCAGCTCACTTTCTCTAGGGGGCGTTAACTATGGCTACACCTTC.

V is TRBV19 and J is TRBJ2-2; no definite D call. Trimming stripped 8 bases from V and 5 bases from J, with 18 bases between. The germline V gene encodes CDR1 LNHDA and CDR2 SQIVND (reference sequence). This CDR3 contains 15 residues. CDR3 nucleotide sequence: TGTGCCAGTTCGCCTTTTCTGGGTTTTACCGGGGAGCTGTTTTTT. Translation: CASSPFLGFTGELFF.

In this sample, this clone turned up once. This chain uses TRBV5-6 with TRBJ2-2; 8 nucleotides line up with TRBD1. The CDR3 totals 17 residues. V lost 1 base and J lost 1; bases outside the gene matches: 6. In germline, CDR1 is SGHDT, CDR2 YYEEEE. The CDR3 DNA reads TGTGCCAGCAGCTTGACCCCCGGGACAGGGAACACCGGGGAGCTGTTTTTT. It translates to CASSLTPGTGNTGELFF.

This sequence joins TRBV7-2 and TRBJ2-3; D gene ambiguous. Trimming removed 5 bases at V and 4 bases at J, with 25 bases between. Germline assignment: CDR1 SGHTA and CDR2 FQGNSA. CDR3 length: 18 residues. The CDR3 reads CASSLMKTVATWPDTQYF. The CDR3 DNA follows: TGTGCCAGCAGCCTAATGAAGACCGTAGCCACCTGGCCAGATACGCAGTATTTT.